This T cell receptor beta chain appears in the sequencing data of a study of blood T cell repertoires in COVID-19. Study summary: The study drew acute and convalescent COVID-19 samples from the United States, Italy and Spain. In each case, the material was cDNA or gDNA derived from T cells, B-cell-depleted T cells, or PBMCs.

Per the study methods: For nucleated cells, counts were estimated from reference gene primer amplification. Data came from immunoSEQ multiplex PCR; TCRdb stores just in-frame clones and leaves some out. V and J calls plus clone size are reproduced from that table; the DNA served to infer D and trimming. Of about 120,000 clones listed, under 75% are singletons. V lost 2 bases to trimming and J lost 0 bases, with 8 bases between them. CDR1 and CDR2 (germline): SGHAT, FQNNGV. The CDR3 covers 15 residues. A single count supports this clone. The clonotype was recovered from a woman in her fifties or sixties with acute or convalescent COVID-19. The sequencing input was peripheral blood. J is TRBJ1-3 and V is TRBV11-2; D possibly corresponds to TRBD1 (5 bases). The CDR3 DNA sequence: TGTGCCAGCAGCTTAAGTGACAGCTCTGGAAACACCATATATTTT. It codes for CASSLSDSSGNTIYF.